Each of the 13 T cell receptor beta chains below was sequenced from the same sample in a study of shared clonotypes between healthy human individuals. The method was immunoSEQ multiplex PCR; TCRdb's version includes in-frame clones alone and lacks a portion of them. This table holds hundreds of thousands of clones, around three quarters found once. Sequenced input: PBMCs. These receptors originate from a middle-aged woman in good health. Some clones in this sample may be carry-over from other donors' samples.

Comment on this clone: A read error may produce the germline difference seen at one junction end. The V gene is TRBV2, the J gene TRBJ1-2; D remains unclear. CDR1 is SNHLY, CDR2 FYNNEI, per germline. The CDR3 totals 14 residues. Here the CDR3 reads CASRVDGEPYDYTF. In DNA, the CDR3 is TGTGCCAGCAGGGTGGACGGGGAACCCTATGACTACACCTTC. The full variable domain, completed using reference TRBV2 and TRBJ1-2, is EPEVTQTPSHQVTQMGQEVILRCVPISNHLYFYWYRQILGQKVEFLVSFYNNEISEKSEIFDDQFSVERPDGSNFTLKIRSTKLEDSAMYFCASRVDGEPYDYTFGSGTRLTVV.

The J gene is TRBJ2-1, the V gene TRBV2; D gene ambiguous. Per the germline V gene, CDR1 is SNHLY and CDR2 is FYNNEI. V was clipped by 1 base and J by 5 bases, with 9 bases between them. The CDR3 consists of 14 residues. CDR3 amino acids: CASSEGAENNEQFF. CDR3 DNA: TGTGCCAGCAGTGAAGGGGCAGAAAACAATGAGCAGTTCTTC.

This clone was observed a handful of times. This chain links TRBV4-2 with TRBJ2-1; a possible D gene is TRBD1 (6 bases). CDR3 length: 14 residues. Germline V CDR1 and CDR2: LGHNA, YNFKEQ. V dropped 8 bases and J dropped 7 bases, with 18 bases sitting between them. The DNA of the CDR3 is TGTGCCAGCTCTCTGACAGGTATTTTGAATGAGCAGTTCTTC. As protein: CASSLTGILNEQFF.

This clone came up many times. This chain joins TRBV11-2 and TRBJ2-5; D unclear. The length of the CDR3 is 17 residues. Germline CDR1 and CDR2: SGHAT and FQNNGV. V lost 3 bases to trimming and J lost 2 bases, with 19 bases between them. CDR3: CASSFPLLPHLQETQYF. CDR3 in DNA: TGTGCCAGCAGCTTCCCCCTTCTTCCACACCTTCAAGAGACCCAGTACTTC.

CDR3 protein: CASSQGLGPGETQYF. The DNA for the CDR3 is TGTGCCAGCAGCCAAGGCCTCGGACCTGGGGAGACCCAGTACTTC. The chain couples TRBV4-2 to TRBJ2-5; D is undetermined. V lost 1 base to trimming and J lost 5 bases, with 14 bases between them. The germline V gene has CDR1 LGHNA and CDR2 YNFKEQ. CDR3 length: 15 residues.

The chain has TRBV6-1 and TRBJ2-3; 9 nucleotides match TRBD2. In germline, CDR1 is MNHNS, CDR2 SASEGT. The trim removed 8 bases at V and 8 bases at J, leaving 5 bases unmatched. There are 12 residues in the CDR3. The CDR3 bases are TGTGCCAGCGAGGCGGGGGGGAGTACGCAGTATTTT. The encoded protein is CASEAGGSTQYF.

Here the CDR3 DNA reads TGTGCCAGCAGCCCGGTCGGTAGCGGGGACAGCTCCTACGAGCAGTACTTC. It is translated as CASSPVGSGDSSYEQYF. The chain couples TRBV21-1 to TRBJ2-7; the DNA was not used to check the table's D call, TRBD2. TRBV21-1 is marked as a pseudogene. The CDR3 runs to 17 residues.

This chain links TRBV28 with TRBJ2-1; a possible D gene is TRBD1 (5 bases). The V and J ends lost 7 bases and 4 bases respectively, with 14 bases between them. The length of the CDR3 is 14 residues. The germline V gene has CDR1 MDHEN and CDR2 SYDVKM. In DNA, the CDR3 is TGTGCCAGCATGAGACAGAGAACATACAATGAGCAGTTCTTC. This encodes CASMRQRTYNEQFF. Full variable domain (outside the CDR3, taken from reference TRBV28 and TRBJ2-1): DVKVTQSSRYLVKRTGEKVFLECVQDMDHENMFWYRQDPGLGLRLIYFSYDVKMKEKGDIPEGYSVSREKKERFSLILESASTNQTSMYLCASMRQRTYNEQFFGPGTRLTVL.

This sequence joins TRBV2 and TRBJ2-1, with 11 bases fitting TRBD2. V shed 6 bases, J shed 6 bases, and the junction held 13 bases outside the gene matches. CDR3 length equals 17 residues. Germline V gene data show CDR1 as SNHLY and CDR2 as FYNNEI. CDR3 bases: TGTGCCAGCAGCCTCTTTTCCGCTAGCGGGAGGCCCAATGAGCAGTTCTTC. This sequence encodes CASSLFSASGRPNEQFF.

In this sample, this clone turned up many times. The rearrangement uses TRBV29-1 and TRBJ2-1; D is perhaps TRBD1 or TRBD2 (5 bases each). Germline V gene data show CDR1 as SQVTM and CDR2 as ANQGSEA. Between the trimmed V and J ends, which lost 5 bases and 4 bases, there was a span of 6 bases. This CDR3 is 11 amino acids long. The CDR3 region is CSVWGYNEQFF. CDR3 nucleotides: TGCAGCGTTTGGGGGTACAATGAGCAGTTCTTC.

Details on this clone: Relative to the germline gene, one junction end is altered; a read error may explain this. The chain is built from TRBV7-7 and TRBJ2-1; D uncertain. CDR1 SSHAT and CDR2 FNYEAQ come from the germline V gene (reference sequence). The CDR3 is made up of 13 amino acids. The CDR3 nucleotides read TGTGCTAGCAGCTTAAACAGCTACAATGAGCAGTTCTTC. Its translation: CASSLNSYNEQFF.

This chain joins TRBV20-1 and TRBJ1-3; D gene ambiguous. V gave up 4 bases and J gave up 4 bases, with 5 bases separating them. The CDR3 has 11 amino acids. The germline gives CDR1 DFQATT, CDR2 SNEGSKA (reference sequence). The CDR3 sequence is CSATWGNTIYF. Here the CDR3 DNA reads TGCAGTGCTACGTGGGGAAACACCATATATTTT.

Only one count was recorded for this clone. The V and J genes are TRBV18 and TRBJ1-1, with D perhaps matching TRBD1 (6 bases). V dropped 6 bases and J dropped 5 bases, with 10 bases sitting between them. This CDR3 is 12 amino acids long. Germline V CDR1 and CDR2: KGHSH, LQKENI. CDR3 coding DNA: TGTGCCAGCTCGGGGGGCCGGACTGAAGCTTTCTTT. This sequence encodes CASSGGRTEAFF. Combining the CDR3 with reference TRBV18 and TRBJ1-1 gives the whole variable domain NAGVMQNPRHLVRRRGQEARLRCSPMKGHSHVYWYRQLPEEGLKFMVYLQKENIIDESGMPKERFSAEFPKEGPSILRIQQVVRGDSAAYFCASSGGRTEAFFGQGTRLTVV.